Sequencing of this T cell receptor beta chain was carried out in a study of T cell responses to AZD1222 COVID-19 vaccine (dated by TCRdb to the early 2020s). For the wider study: Because spike-specific TCR depth and breadth did not differ between the two schedules, AZD1222 recipients who got a second dose at roughly 4 weeks were pooled with those who got a second dose at roughly 12 weeks. A total of 230 to 250 trial participants underwent TCR sequencing, of whom 207 received two doses of AZD1222 and about 25 received two doses of the MenACWY control vaccine. Trial participants were enrolled by age into 18-55, 56-69 and 70-plus year subgroups, with roughly 160, 29 and 62 TCR-sequenced participants respectively. Findings and caveats that apply to the study as a whole: Epitopes outside the regions mutated in the B.1.351 and B.1.1.7 variants were reportedly recognized by nearly half of the unique spike-specific TCRs. Most participants were white British and females outnumbered males, and the authors suggested that clonal diversity may have been underestimated. CD4 TCRs associated with the vaccine covered the entire spike protein, and the dominant responses were in regions 160-218 and 743-854. No day 14 peak-response samples were available, so repertoires were characterized only after the peak T cell response. Only a handful of AZD1222 recipients were SARS-CoV-2 seropositive at baseline, limiting conclusions about previously exposed vaccinees. The 56-69-year group was small, and its depth increase did not reach significance, likely because of low power. After two AZD1222 doses, spike-specific TCR breadth and depth were significantly higher than at day 0 and than in MenACWY recipients.

From cysteine to phenylalanine, the CDR3 is 18 amino acids long. Of all the DNA, just the CDR3 is kept, 54 bases in frame from base 1. V is cut back by 2 bases and J by 0 bases, with 7 bases in the junction unmatched. Reading the germline V gene gives CDR1 SGHRS and CDR2 YFSETQ. The time point tag for this specimen amounts to: baseline before first vaccination. Vaccinee samples came from UK trials COV001 and COV002, including a single-blind randomized controlled phase 2/3 trial of AZD1222 (ChAdOx1 nCoV-19) in healthy adults. Trial participant PBMC samples were collected at day 0 and day 28 after the second dose for TCRbeta chain sequencing. In the case of this clone: No antigen is known for it. No much larger clone is present one base from it, and per-base qualities are unavailable.

The CDR3 regions of human TCRbeta chains were subjected to immunosequencing. Concerning the study's data processing: Repertoire TCRs were checked for matches against a reference library of SARS-CoV-2-specific TCRs that had been generated using the MIRA antigen-specificity platform. Breadth meant the fraction of unique TCRs that were SARS-CoV-2-associated, whereas depth meant the fraction of total T cells that were SARS-CoV-2-associated. Using the MIRA data, each spike-specific TCR was mapped to the spike region that the TCR reacts to and placed in a CD4 or CD8 class. Log10-transformed breadth and depth values were compared by one-way ANOVA with Sidak's multiple comparisons tests. TCRdb's version of the immuneACCESS table is confined to in-frame rearrangements and falls short of the full clone set. An unresolved V gene accounts for under half of the shortfall where checked; the remainder is of unknown origin. V and J calls and clone size are as listed in that table; D and trimming were resolved from the DNA. In this sample the table shows 150,000 to 200,000 clones, around 90% of which occur a single time. 2.6% of the sample is taken by the ten largest.

The V gene is TRBV5-1 and the J gene is TRBJ2-6, with 8 middle bases fitting TRBD1. The origin of this receptor is an adult in good health. The sample was peripheral blood, taken on day 0 of AZD1222 vaccination. The DNA reads as follows: TGCGCCAGCAGCTTTGGTGGACAGGGCTCCTCTGGGGCCAACGTCCTGACTTTC. This codes for CASSFGGQGSSGANVLTF.